Shown below are 31 T cell receptor beta chains from a single sample sequenced in a study of cytomegalovirus exposure and HLA in healthy donors. In the PCR, 60 Vbeta and 13 Jbeta primers were used. Measured with immunoSEQ multiplex PCR; TCRdb has only the in-frame clones, and not every one. The sample holds about 120,000 clones; about three quarters are singletons and the top ten take about 2.6%. Sequenced input: PBMCs. Source of these receptors: a woman aged 40-49 years in good health and CMV-seropositive.

The chain has TRBV7-2 and TRBJ2-7; D unresolved. CDR3 size: 11 residues. Germline V CDR1 and CDR2: SGHTA, FQGNSA. The ends were cut back, 2 bases at V and 3 bases at J, with 2 bases in the middle. CDR3 sequence reads: CASSLYYEQYF. The CDR3 coding sequence is TGTGCCAGCAGCTTATACTACGAGCAGTACTTC.

The V gene is TRBV2, the J gene TRBJ2-5; 11 bases match TRBD1. The V gene's germline CDR1 is SNHLY and CDR2 FYNNEI. The CDR3 length is 14 residues. The J segment lost 4 bases and the V segment lost 4 bases, leaving 2 bases of the junction unmatched. CDR3 coding DNA: TGTGCCAGCAGTGGGGACAGGGGGGCAGAGACCCAGTACTTC. Protein product: CASSGDRGAETQYF.

CDR3 protein: CAERGDEQFF. The CDR3 coding sequence is TGTGCGGAGCGGGGCGATGAGCAGTTCTTC. The chain combines TRBV30 with TRBJ2-1; 7 bases align to TRBD2. The length of the CDR3 is 10 residues. From germline, CDR1 is GTSNPN and CDR2 SVGIG (reference sequence).

This chain connects TRBV2 to TRBJ1-2; D is ambiguous. The CDR3 consists of 13 residues. Germline values: CDR1 SNHLY, CDR2 FYNNEI. Trimming stripped 3 bases from V and 7 bases from J, with 12 bases between. The CDR3 bases are TGTGCCAGCAGTGACAACTTGCACGTTGGCTACACCTTC. Translated: CASSDNLHVGYTF.

The chain joins TRBV14 to TRBJ2-1; 9 nucleotides align to TRBD2. Germline V gene lookup returns CDR1 SGHDN and CDR2 FVKESK. The CDR3 totals 14 residues. The ends lost 8 bases at V and 6 bases at J; junction bases unmatched: 8. This CDR3 is CASSGGGAVNEQFF. The DNA for the CDR3 is TGTGCCAGCTCGGGCGGGGGGGCCGTCAATGAGCAGTTCTTC.

The V gene is TRBV2, the J gene TRBJ2-7; 9 positions match TRBD2. Germline CDR1 reads SNHLY; CDR2 reads FYNNEI. The CDR3 has 13 amino acids. V was clipped by 4 bases and J by 6 bases; unmatched bases: 4. In DNA form, the CDR3 reads TGTGCCAGCAGTGCCCTAGCGGGGATCGAGCAGTACTTC. Protein sequence: CASSALAGIEQYF.

This rearrangement joins TRBV18 to TRBJ1-5; 8 nucleotides align to TRBD1. Per the germline V gene, CDR1 is KGHSH and CDR2 is LQKENI. The CDR3 extends over 15 amino acids. V lost 5 bases, J lost 7 bases, and 10 bases stayed unmatched. For the CDR3, the DNA is TGTGCCAGCTCAACCACCGGACAGGGAGGCCAGCCCCAGCATTTT. It codes for CASSTTGQGGQPQHF.

The gene calls are TRBV6-1 and TRBJ1-3; 7 nucleotides align to TRBD1. Germline-derived CDR1 and CDR2 are MNHNS and SASEGT. V lost 4 bases, J lost 2 bases, and 2 bases stayed unmatched. CDR3 length: 14 residues. In DNA form, the CDR3 reads TGTGCCAGCAGTGGACAGGGCACTGGAAACACCATATATTTT. This translates into CASSGQGTGNTIYF.

In its sample, this clone was seen once. The chain carries TRBV5-1 and TRBJ2-7; TRBD1 is a possible D gene (6 bases). This CDR3 contains 15 residues. V was pared by 0 bases and J by 5 bases, with 15 bases between. The germline V gene encodes CDR1 SGHRS and CDR2 YFSETQ. The chain's CDR3 is CASSLVGRGIDEQYF. Written as DNA, the CDR3 is TGCGCCAGCAGCTTGGTGGGCAGGGGTATCGACGAGCAGTACTTC.

A word on this clone: The junction does not match germline at one end; this may be a read error. The sample contains more than one DNA sequence encoding this CDR3. The chain joins TRBV27 to TRBJ1-6; D perhaps matches TRBD1 (5 bases). Germline CDR1 and CDR2: MNHEY and SMNVEV (reference sequence). There are 14 residues in the CDR3. Written as DNA, the CDR3 is TGTGCCAGCAGTTCGAGGCAGGGTAATTCCCCCCTCCACTTT. Translating it yields CASSSRQGNSPLHF.

The V gene is TRBV11-2, the J gene TRBJ2-7, with 8 bases matching TRBD1. V shed 3 bases and J 3 bases; nucleotides not matched to a gene: 7. The germline V gene encodes CDR1 SGHAT and CDR2 FQNNGV. The CDR3 has 15 amino acids. CDR3 loop: CASSLGTGRRYEQYF. The CDR3 DNA sequence: TGTGCCAGCAGCTTGGGGACAGGCCGTCGCTACGAGCAGTACTTC.

The chain employs TRBV10-3 and TRBJ2-7, with 10 bases aligning to TRBD1. V shed 4 bases, J shed 5 bases, and the junction held 2 bases outside the gene matches. From germline, CDR1 is ENHRY and CDR2 SYGVKD. CDR3 length: 13 amino acids. CDR3 DNA: TGTGCCATCAGTGTGGGACAGGGGAACGAGCAGTACTTC. Translation gives CAISVGQGNEQYF.

V is TRBV15 and J is TRBJ1-3, with 7 positions matching TRBD1. Germline lookup yields CDR1 LNHNV and CDR2 YYDKDF (reference sequence). V was pared by 0 bases and J by 9 bases, with 5 bases of the junction left unmatched. The CDR3 totals 14 residues. The CDR3 region is CATSRDTGDLTIYF. For the CDR3, the DNA is TGTGCCACCAGCAGAGATACAGGGGATCTCACCATATATTTT.

This chain joins TRBV19 and TRBJ2-1, with 7 bases matching TRBD2. The germline V gene encodes CDR1 LNHDA and CDR2 SQIVND (reference sequence). After removal of 7 bases from V and 4 bases from J, the junction contained 7 bases not matched to a gene. The CDR3 runs 14 residues. The CDR3 DNA sequence: TGTGCCAGTACCCCAGCGGGGAGATACAATGAGCAGTTCTTC. This translates into CASTPAGRYNEQFF.

The V call is TRBV19, the J call TRBJ1-2; 8 nucleotides agree with TRBD1. With V trimmed by 1 base and J by 8 bases, 6 bases remained unmatched. The CDR3 totals 14 residues. The germline CDR1 and CDR2 sequences are LNHDA and SQIVND (reference sequence). CDR3 coding DNA: TGTGCCAGTAGTATAGCGGGGACAGGTCGAGGCTACACCTTC. It translates to CASSIAGTGRGYTF. Full variable domain (rest looked up from reference TRBV19 and TRBJ1-2): DGGITQSPKYLFRKEGQNVTLSCEQNLNHDAMYWYRQDPGQGLRLIYYSQIVNDFQKGDIAEGYSVSREKKESFPLTVTSAQKNPTAFYLCASSIAGTGRGYTFGSGTRLTVV.

This rearrangement joins TRBV6-1 to TRBJ1-2; 7 bases fit TRBD1. CDR1 is MNHNS and CDR2 is SASEGT in the germline V gene. Trimming removed 6 bases from V and 7 bases from J; junction bases left unmatched: 8. The CDR3 consists of 13 residues. This chain's CDR3 is CASRGTVRSGYTF. CDR3 coding DNA: TGTGCCAGCAGGGGGACAGTCCGCAGTGGCTACACCTTC.

The rearrangement joins TRBV4-2 to TRBJ1-5, with TRBD1 identical over 11 bases. V was pared by 4 bases and J by 4 bases, with 6 bases of the junction left unmatched. From germline, CDR1 is LGHNA and CDR2 YNFKEQ. The CDR3 runs to 16 residues. In nucleotides, the CDR3 is TGTGCCAGCAGCCCCGCCCGGGACAGGGGGAATCAGCCCCAGCATTTT. Translation gives CASSPARDRGNQPQHF.

This clone was recorded a few times. Here the CDR3 DNA reads TGTGCCATCAGAGGTTCGGGGGAGCAGTTCTTC. Its translation: CAIRGSGEQFF. V and J are TRBV10-3 and TRBJ2-1; the D gene is possibly TRBD2 (5 bases). Germline CDR1 ENHRY, CDR2 SYGVKD. The CDR3 consists of 11 residues. V lost 6 bases and J 10 bases, leaving 10 bases between the germline ends.

This sequence joins TRBV7-2 and TRBJ1-6; TRBD1 is a possible D gene (5 bases). The CDR3 has 13 residues. The V gene's germline CDR1 is SGHTA and CDR2 FQGNSA. The V end was cut by 5 bases, the J end by 9 bases, with 11 bases between. This CDR3 reads CASSPTVISPLHF. CDR3 nucleotides: TGTGCCAGCAGCCCGACAGTAATTTCACCCCTCCACTTT.

This chain uses TRBV19 with TRBJ1-5, with 10 bases fitting TRBD1. J gave up 4 bases and V 4 bases, and 7 bases lay outside the gene matches. The CDR3 consists of 16 residues. Germline-derived CDR1 and CDR2 are LNHDA and SQIVND (reference sequence). The CDR3 sequence: CASSTVTGGGNQPQHF. The CDR3 coding sequence is TGTGCCAGTAGTACCGTGACAGGGGGCGGGAATCAGCCCCAGCATTTT.

The J gene is TRBJ1-1, the V gene TRBV5-1, with D perhaps matching TRBD1 (5 bases). The CDR3 length is 13 residues. V dropped 2 bases and J dropped 7 bases, with 12 bases sitting between them. Germline assignment: CDR1 SGHRS and CDR2 YFSETQ. The chain's CDR3 is CASSFGGDGEAFF. For the CDR3, the DNA is TGCGCCAGCAGCTTCGGAGGGGATGGTGAAGCTTTCTTT.

The J gene is TRBJ1-1, the V gene TRBV29-1; 7 bases are shared with TRBD1. The germline V gene has CDR1 SQVTM and CDR2 ANQGSEA. With V trimmed by 4 bases and J by 3 bases, 2 bases remained unmatched. The CDR3 is 12 residues long. CDR3 DNA: TGCAGCGTTGGGACAGGCTACACTGAAGCTTTCTTT. Protein product: CSVGTGYTEAFF.

The chain employs TRBV6-1 and TRBJ2-5, with 10 bases that match TRBD1. Germline assignment: CDR1 MNHNS and CDR2 SASEGT. The length of the CDR3 is 14 residues. The junction had 5 bases not matched to a gene; V was cut back by 5 bases and J by 5 bases. The CDR3 here is CASSRGQGVETQYF. In DNA form, the CDR3 reads TGTGCCAGCAGTCGTGGACAGGGGGTCGAGACCCAGTACTTC.

This sequence joins TRBV19 and TRBJ1-4, with 8 bases identical to TRBD1. Germline loops: CDR1 LNHDA, CDR2 SQIVND (reference sequence). The CDR3 is 16 amino acids. Germline trimming cut 5 bases from V and 4 bases from J; bases unmatched to any gene: 9. The CDR3 nucleotides are TGTGCCAGTAGTTTCCCTGGGACAGGCCGTAATGAAAAACTGTTTTTT. Protein: CASSFPGTGRNEKLFF. Using reference TRBV19 and TRBJ1-4 for the parts outside the CDR3, the full variable domain is DGGITQSPKYLFRKEGQNVTLSCEQNLNHDAMYWYRQDPGQGLRLIYYSQIVNDFQKGDIAEGYSVSREKKESFPLTVTSAQKNPTAFYLCASSFPGTGRNEKLFFGSGTQLSVL.

The V call is TRBV4-1, the J call TRBJ2-1; TRBD2 is a possible D gene (6 bases). V was cut by 6 bases and J by 7 bases, with 19 bases left in between. Germline values: CDR1 MGHRA, CDR2 YSYEKL. This CDR3 is built from 15 residues. CDR3 bases: TGCGCCAGCAGTCGGACTACCCGCGAGGGGAATGAGCAGTTCTTC. Translating it yields CASSRTTREGNEQFF.

CDR3 nucleotides: TGTGCCAGCAGGGGGGGAACGACAGGGAGCCGGGAAAAACTGTTTTTT. This codes for CASRGGTTGSREKLFF. V usage is TRBV7-2 and J usage is TRBJ1-4, with 7 bases lining up with TRBD1. J was trimmed by 8 bases and V by 6 bases; bases with no gene match: 15. CDR3 length equals 16 residues. CDR1 and CDR2 from the germline V gene are SGHTA and FQGNSA.

In nucleotides, the CDR3 is TGTGCCACCCACCGAGGGAAAGATCAGCCCCAGCATTTT. Amino acid sequence: CATHRGKDQPQHF. V is TRBV10-3 and J is TRBJ1-5; D is uncertain. The CDR3 length is 13 residues. Germline V gene lookup returns CDR1 ENHRY and CDR2 SYGVKD. Trimming took off 10 bases at V and 5 bases at J, with 15 bases between the two ends.

This clone was seen once. Here the CDR3 reads CASSYKRAGEQYF. In DNA, the CDR3 is TGTGCCAGCAGTTACAAGAGGGCAGGCGAGCAGTACTTC. The chain is built from TRBV6-5 and TRBJ2-7; TRBD2 is a possible D gene (5 bases). There are 13 residues in the CDR3. CDR1 is MNHEY and CDR2 is SVGAGI in the germline V gene. Trimming pared 2 bases from V and 6 bases from J, leaving 11 bases between.

This chain uses TRBV10-2 with TRBJ2-5; D is undetermined. Trimming stripped 10 bases from V and 1 base from J, with 16 bases between. CDR1 is WSHSY, CDR2 SAAADI, per germline. The CDR3 runs 14 residues. CDR3: CATVPTGGQETQYF. In nucleotides, the CDR3 is TGCGCCACCGTCCCCACCGGTGGCCAAGAGACCCAGTACTTC.

The CDR3 spells CASSQTSPGELFF. The DNA for the CDR3 is TGCGCCAGCAGCCAAACTAGCCCCGGGGAGCTGTTTTTT. V usage is TRBV4-1 and J usage is TRBJ2-2, with a tentative D call TRBD2 (6 bases). The germline gives CDR1 MGHRA, CDR2 YSYEKL. Trimming left V 2 bases short and J 6 bases short, with 7 bases between. This CDR3 spans 13 amino acids.

The chain employs TRBV30 and TRBJ2-7; no clear D. V was trimmed by 2 bases and J by 9 bases, leaving 20 bases between them. Germline CDR1 reads GTSNPN; CDR2 reads SVGIG (reference sequence). The CDR3 is made up of 14 amino acids. Written as DNA, the CDR3 is TGTGCCTGGAGTAGAGCTCCCGAAAATGGTGTGCAGTACTTC. It codes for CAWSRAPENGVQYF.